This entry features one T cell receptor beta chain sequence. Its matching antigen is unknown. Naive cells were sorted as CD45RO-, CCR7+, CD27+ and CD95-. UMI labels and 5' RACE were used to prepare the TRB cDNA libraries. One entry per CDR3 protein, without DNA, is what TCRdb gives after re-calling the 5' RACE reads. The table counts approximately 89,000 distinct CDR3 sequences; 0.53% lies in the top ten. This CDR3 is 16 amino acids long. The V gene's germline CDR1 is LGHDT and CDR2 YNNKEL (reference sequence). This sample is drawn from a study of CXCR3-negative and CXCR3-positive naive CD8 T cells. Findings of the study overall: In cryopreserved cells, CXCR3 expression partially decreased, and fresh PBMCs were used in most assays. TRBV-TRBJ usage was similar across naive CXCR3 subsets but distinct in memory cells. Comparison of naive cells showed more hydrophobic TRB CDR3s in CXCR3-positive than in CXCR3-negative naive cells.

The source is a human donor in good health. Some clones in this sample may be carry-over from other donors' samples. V and J are TRBV3-1 and TRBJ2-1; TCRdb's assignment of TRBD2 cannot be checked, as there is no DNA. Input material: naive CXCR3+ CD8+ T cells from blood. Subset of the sample: CD45RO-CCR7+CD27+CD95- naive CD8+ T cells expressing CXCR3 (TNR3+). The CDR3 region is CASSQDPLGTYNEQFF.